This T cell receptor (beta chain) is drawn from a study of T cell changes during pregnancy in multiple sclerosis. Germline lookup yields CDR1 SGHRS and CDR2 YFSETQ. J gave up 7 bases and V 3 bases, and 13 bases lay outside the gene matches. This CDR3 comprises 17 residues. Method: immunoSEQ multiplex PCR; TCRdb's copy keeps in-frame clones and lacks some. The data show tens of thousands of clones, about 91% seen once. The chain has TRBV5-1 and TRBJ2-1, with 10 positions matching TRBD2. The sequencing used peripheral blood, collected before pregnancy. The clonotype comes from a female donor with multiple sclerosis, enrolled in a pregnancy study. CDR3 bases: TGCGCCAGCAGCTCCCGGTTAGCGGGAGGTTCCGGGAATGAGCAGTTCTTC. Translating it yields CASSSRLAGGSGNEQFF.